This entry lists 27 T cell receptor beta chains sequenced from one sample in a study of post-analysis software for immune sequencing data. General study findings and limits: Patients had higher frequencies than controls of roughly 5 TRBV segments, including TRBV5-6, TRBV5-1 and TRBV20-1.

Their cognate antigens are unknown. Unique molecular identifiers were carried by the TCR beta cDNA libraries. Using its own MiXCR run on the PCR reads, TCRdb lists one record per CDR3 protein. The repertoire holds fewer than 900,000 distinct CDR3 sequences, with roughly 46% as singletons. The sample comprised blood. These TCRs come from a girl aged 10-17 years with multiple sclerosis.

The rearrangement links TRBV27 to TRBJ1-1, with D possibly TRBD1 on 5 matching bases. V lost 5 bases and J lost 4, with 14 bases in between. Germline assignment: CDR1 MNHEY and CDR2 SMNVEV (reference sequence). The CDR3 has 14 residues. The CDR3 bases are TGTGCCAGCAGTGGCCAGATAGGGGTCACTGAAGCTTTCTTT. It is translated as CASSGQIGVTEAFF.

This clonotype was seen more than once but under ten times. The DNA for the CDR3 is TGTGCCAGCTCACCAAGCTGGACTAGCCTAAACAATGAGCAGTTCTTC. Protein: CASSPSWTSLNNEQFF. This sequence joins TRBV18 and TRBJ2-1; 8 bases are shared with TRBD2. The CDR3 contains 16 residues. CDR1 is KGHSH and CDR2 is LQKENI in the germline V gene. The V gene end was trimmed by 2 bases and the J gene end by 5 bases; junction bases not matched to a gene: 8.

The V gene is TRBV28, the J gene TRBJ2-1, with a possible D match to TRBD2 (5 bases). The CDR3 spans 16 residues. Germline V gene lookup returns CDR1 MDHEN and CDR2 SYDVKM. V lost 2 bases and J 8 bases, leaving 19 bases between the germline ends. The CDR3 region is CASSLKSASLGDEQFF. The DNA of the CDR3 is TGTGCCAGCAGTTTAAAGTCGGCTAGCCTTGGCGATGAGCAGTTCTTC. Full variable domain (missing parts from reference TRBV28 and TRBJ2-1): DVKVTQSSRYLVKRTGEKVFLECVQDMDHENMFWYRQDPGLGLRLIYFSYDVKMKEKGDIPEGYSVSREKKERFSLILESASTNQTSMYLCASSLKSASLGDEQFFGPGTRLTVL.

This chain joins TRBV9 and TRBJ2-3, with D tentatively TRBD1 (6 bases). Germline V gene lookup returns CDR1 SGDLS and CDR2 YYNGEE. The CDR3 consists of 16 residues. The V end lost 1 base, the J end lost 0 bases, and 12 bases lay between the germline ends. The CDR3 loop is CASSVRSGQSTDTQYF. The CDR3 coding sequence is TGTGCCAGCAGCGTAAGGAGCGGACAGAGCACAGATACGCAGTATTTT.

V and J are TRBV4-1 and TRBJ2-7; 7 bases align to TRBD2. The V segment lost 4 bases and the J segment 4 bases; nucleotides outside the gene matches: 10. Germline CDR1 and CDR2: MGHRA and YSYEKL. The CDR3 has 15 residues. The CDR3 loop is CASSPDGGGMYEQYF. CDR3 DNA: TGCGCCAGCAGCCCCGACGGGGGAGGGATGTACGAGCAGTACTTC.

This clonotype was counted ten times or more. The chain couples TRBV7-2 to TRBJ1-2; D remains unclear. CDR3 length equals 15 residues. Trimming took 5 bases from V and 5 from J, leaving 18 bases between them. CDR1 SGHTA and CDR2 FQGNSA come from the germline V gene. CDR3 coding DNA: TGTGCCAGCAGCCCCGATGTGGGGTTGCGTTATGGCTACACCTTC. It codes for CASSPDVGLRYGYTF. Variable domain in full (rest from reference TRBV7-2 and TRBJ1-2): GAGVSQSPSNKVTEKGKDVELRCDPISGHTALYWYRQSLGQGLEFLIYFQGNSAPDKSGLPSDRFSAERTGGSVSTLTIQRTQQEDSAVYLCASSPDVGLRYGYTFGSGTRLTVV.

The CDR3 loop reads CASSAGGVQPQHF. CDR3 sequence (DNA): TGTGCCAGCAGCGCAGGGGGAGTTCAGCCCCAGCATTTT. The gene calls are TRBV9 and TRBJ1-5; 7 bases map to TRBD1. Losses at the gene ends were 3 bases for V and 6 bases for J; bases not matched to a gene: 3. Looked up from germline, CDR1 is SGDLS and CDR2 is YYNGEE. The CDR3 consists of 13 residues.

This clonotype has just a few counts. CDR3 coding DNA: TGTGCCAGCAGTTCCACCCTCCTTTTGGCGGAGAGACCCTACGAGCAGTACTTC. Its protein product is CASSSTLLLAERPYEQYF. This chain joins TRBV12-3 or TRBV12-4 and TRBJ2-7; D remains unclear. The V end was cut by 4 bases, the J end by 2 bases, with 24 bases between. There are 18 residues in the CDR3.

This clonotype was seen more than once but under ten times. The V gene is TRBV9, the J gene TRBJ1-1; D unresolved. This CDR3 region has 15 residues. CDR1 and CDR2 (germline): SGDLS, YYNGEE. V dropped 0 bases and J dropped 2 bases, with 11 bases sitting between them. CDR3 protein: CASSVVEALNTEAFF. In DNA form, the CDR3 reads TGTGCCAGCAGCGTAGTCGAGGCGCTTAACACTGAAGCTTTCTTT.

The rearrangement links TRBV20-1 to TRBJ2-3; 9 positions agree with TRBD2. Germline V lookup: CDR1 DFQATT, CDR2 SNEGSKA (reference sequence). CDR3 length: 17 residues. J gave up 1 base and V 0 bases, and 8 bases lay outside the gene matches. The CDR3 loop is CSARDPTASGGTDTQYF. The CDR3 DNA reads as TGCAGTGCTAGAGATCCCACGGCTAGCGGGGGCACAGATACGCAGTATTTT.

The V and J genes are TRBV3-1 and TRBJ1-6, with unresolved D. V was shortened by 2 bases and J by 7 bases, with 15 bases between the two germline ends. Germline CDR1 reads LGHDT; CDR2 reads YNNKEL (reference sequence). The CDR3 has 16 amino acids. The CDR3 region has the DNA TGTGCCAGCAGCCAAAGAGTCGGACCGGGAAATTCACCCCTCCACTTT. Residues: CASSQRVGPGNSPLHF.

The count of this clonotype is one. As DNA, the CDR3 is TGTGCCAGCAGTTACTCGAATCAGCCTGCAACTAATGAAAAACTGTTTTTT. The encoded protein is CASSYSNQPATNEKLFF. The rearrangement links TRBV6-5 to TRBJ1-4; D remains ambiguous. The germline CDR1 and CDR2 sequences are MNHEY and SVGAGI. V was clipped by 0 bases and J by 0 bases, with 11 bases between them. The CDR3 contains 17 residues.

The rearrangement links TRBV7-8 to TRBJ2-7, with D possibly TRBD2 on 5 matching bases. CDR3 length equals 14 residues. The V end was cut by 7 bases, the J end by 7 bases, with 20 bases between. CDR1 and CDR2 (germline): SGHVS, FQNEAQ. The CDR3 loop is CASTATLHGIEQYF. The CDR3 nucleotides read TGTGCCAGCACCGCGACTTTGCACGGGATTGAGCAGTACTTC.

The chain joins TRBV30 to TRBJ2-1; no clear D gene. Germline V gene sequence: CDR1 GTSNPN, CDR2 SVGIG (reference sequence). The length of the CDR3 is 11 residues. V was clipped by 1 base and J by 8 bases, with 6 bases between them. The CDR3 region is CAWSESDEQFF. The CDR3 DNA reads TGTGCCTGGAGTGAGTCCGATGAGCAGTTCTTC.

The V gene is TRBV20-1, the J gene TRBJ1-5; 8 nucleotides match TRBD1. Germline CDR1 and CDR2: DFQATT and SNEGSKA (reference sequence). V lost 4 bases, J lost 3 bases, and 5 bases stayed unmatched. The CDR3 runs to 14 residues. CDR3: CSAKTGVNNQPQHF. The DNA for the CDR3 is TGCAGTGCTAAGACAGGGGTTAACAATCAGCCCCAGCATTTT.

The gene calls are TRBV7-9 and TRBJ2-7; D tentatively fits TRBD1 or TRBD2 (5 bases each). Germline V gene sequence: CDR1 SEHNR, CDR2 FQNEAQ (reference sequence). Trimming left V 1 base short and J 2 bases short, with 12 bases between. CDR3 size: 15 residues. The CDR3 loop reads CASSLGDGRTYEQYF. DNA of the CDR3: TGTGCCAGCAGCTTAGGGGACGGAAGGACCTACGAGCAGTACTTC. The full variable domain, with the rest looked up from reference TRBV7-9 and TRBJ2-7, is DTGVSQNPRHKITKRGQNVTFRCDPISEHNRLYWYRQTLGQGPEFLTYFQNEAQLEKSRLLSDRFSAERPKGSFSTLEIQRTEQGDSAMYLCASSLGDGRTYEQYFGPGTRLTVT.

V gene TRBV29-1 combines with J gene TRBJ2-5; perhaps TRBD2 as D (5 bases). The tail of the sequence fits TRBJ2-7 better, so the J call may be wrong. The CDR3 consists of 12 residues. CDR1 and CDR2 from the germline V gene are SQVTM and ANQGSEA. This CDR3 reads CSVRGESYEQYF. The CDR3 coding sequence is TGCAGCGTTCGGGGAGAAAGCTACGAGCAGTACTTC.

The V gene is TRBV7-9, the J gene TRBJ2-7; TRBD1 might be the D (6 bases). The J call may be mistaken, given a closer DNA end match to TRBJ2-5. CDR3 size: 16 residues. CDR1 and CDR2 (germline): SEHNR, FQNEAQ (reference sequence). The CDR3 nucleotides are TGTGCCAGCAGCTTAGTCCCCGGACAGCTGCCGGAGACCCAGTACTTC. Amino acids: CASSLVPGQLPETQYF.

In this sample, this clonotype turned up a few times. The chain's CDR3 is CSAKDRTNWVETQYF. The CDR3, as DNA: TGCAGTGCCAAAGACAGGACAAACTGGGTAGAGACCCAGTACTTC. The chain links TRBV20-1 to TRBJ2-5, with a tentative D call TRBD1 (6 bases). The V gene lost 6 bases and the J gene lost 4 bases, with 21 bases spanning the gap. The CDR3 sequence is 15 residues long. The V gene's germline CDR1 is DFQATT and CDR2 SNEGSKA (reference sequence).

This chain connects TRBV7-9 to TRBJ1-5, with a tentative D call TRBD1 (6 bases). Germline CDR1 SEHNR, CDR2 FQNEAQ (reference sequence). V gave up 5 bases and J gave up 6 bases, with 11 bases separating them. This CDR3 region has 13 residues. CDR3 nucleotides: TGTGCCAGCAGCCAGGGGTCCAGTCAGCCCCAGCATTTT. Its protein is CASSQGSSQPQHF. Based on the CDR3 plus reference TRBV7-9 and TRBJ1-5, the full variable domain is DTGVSQNPRHKITKRGQNVTFRCDPISEHNRLYWYRQTLGQGPEFLTYFQNEAQLEKSRLLSDRFSAERPKGSFSTLEIQRTEQGDSAMYLCASSQGSSQPQHFGDGTRLSIL.

The sample holds many counts of this clonotype. The rearrangement uses TRBV7-9 and TRBJ2-4; D is uncertain. The CDR3 is 15 amino acids. Trimming left V 5 bases short and J 1 base short, with 12 bases between. Germline loops: CDR1 SEHNR, CDR2 FQNEAQ (reference sequence). CDR3 loop: CASSLSSLAKNIQYF. CDR3 nucleotides: TGTGCCAGCAGCCTTTCATCTCTGGCCAAAAACATTCAGTACTTC. The full variable domain, in which reference TRBV7-9 and TRBJ2-4 provide the parts outside the CDR3, is DTGVSQNPRHKITKRGQNVTFRCDPISEHNRLYWYRQTLGQGPEFLTYFQNEAQLEKSRLLSDRFSAERPKGSFSTLEIQRTEQGDSAMYLCASSLSSLAKNIQYFGAGTRLSVL.

The J gene is TRBJ2-3, the V gene TRBV12-3 or TRBV12-4, with TRBD2 as a possible D gene (6 bases). This CDR3 spans 16 amino acids. The germline V and J ends were trimmed by 5 bases and 4 bases, with 19 bases remaining between them. As DNA, the CDR3 is TGTGCCAGCAGTCCCCGCGGGGTCCAAAACGCAGATACGCAGTATTTT. Translating it yields CASSPRGVQNADTQYF.

V gene TRBV6-1 combines with J gene TRBJ2-7, with 8 positions matching TRBD1. The germline CDR1 and CDR2 sequences are MNHNS and SASEGT. With 5 bases clipped from V and 0 bases from J, the junction kept 9 bases outside the gene matches. This CDR3 contains 16 residues. CDR3 coding DNA: TGTGCCAGCAGTAGAAAGGGACAGGACCTCTCCTACGAGCAGTACTTC. This sequence encodes CASSRKGQDLSYEQYF.

The genes are TRBV7-2 and TRBJ2-5, with 8 bases aligning to TRBD2. J lost 2 bases, V lost 5 bases, and 13 bases had no gene match. This CDR3 is 17 amino acids long. Germline V CDR1 and CDR2: SGHTA, FQGNSA. DNA for the CDR3: TGTGCCAGCAGCCCGCAAACCGGGACTAGATGGCAAGAGACCCAGTACTTC. This gives the protein CASSPQTGTRWQETQYF.

V usage is TRBV20-1 and J usage is TRBJ2-7, with 8 bases fitting TRBD1. This CDR3 has 12 amino acids. Germline loops: CDR1 DFQATT, CDR2 SNEGSKA (reference sequence). CDR3 sequence: CAGQGNSYEQYF. In DNA form, the CDR3 reads TGCGCTGGACAGGGCAACTCCTACGAGCAGTACTTC.

This clonotype was counted a few times. The chain uses TRBV5-6 and TRBJ2-4, with no clear D. The CDR3 loop spans 14 amino acids. With 3 bases removed from V and 0 bases from J, the gap between germline ends came to 7 bases. CDR1 SGHDT and CDR2 YYEEEE come from the germline V gene. The CDR3 coding sequence is TGTGCCAGCAGCTCCGGATTAGCCAAAAACATTCAGTACTTC. It specifies CASSSGLAKNIQYF.

Only a few counts were recorded for this clonotype. V gene TRBV10-3 combines with J gene TRBJ2-4, with 7 bases fitting TRBD1. TRBJ2-5 explains the end of the DNA better; the J call may be wrong. The CDR3 spans 15 residues. In germline, CDR1 is ENHRY, CDR2 SYGVKD. CDR3 amino acids: CAIRETDRAGETQYF. CDR3 nucleotides: TGTGCCATCAGGGAGACCGACAGGGCTGGGGAGACCCAGTACTTC.